This T cell receptor (beta chain) originates from a study of cytomegalovirus exposure and HLA in healthy donors. Whole-study findings and limits: Most of the TCR beta V segments (in an earlier analysis) were productive either about 87% or about 30% of the time. Upon later analysis, TCR association rates were observed to vary by HLA locus, being highest for DRB1 and lowest for HLA-C.

CDR1 is SGHTA and CDR2 is FQGNSA in the germline V gene. CDR3 length: 16 residues. It was with 60 Vbeta and 13 Jbeta primers that the PCR ran. Some clones are missing from TCRdb's copy, which holds only in-frame ones; the method was immunoSEQ multiplex PCR. Of some 160,000 clones in the sample, approximately 82% were seen once. About this clone itself: Its specificity is unknown.

The chain has TRBV7-2 and TRBJ2-5; 9 nucleotides agree with TRBD2. The J call may be faulty, since TRBJ2-7 better matches the DNA end. The clonotype comes from a male donor in good health and CMV-seronegative. The sample taken for sequencing was PBMCs. The chain's CDR3 is CASSLLSGGYSYEQYF. CDR3 bases: TGTGCCAGCAGCTTGCTGAGCGGGGGGTACTCCTACGAGCAGTACTTC.